This passage covers 15 T cell receptor beta chains from one sample sequenced in a study of blood T cell repertoires in COVID-19. The assay was immunoSEQ multiplex PCR, and TCRdb's table has in-frame clones only and misses some. The sample holds about 210,000 clones, approximately 90% seen once. Input material: peripheral blood. The origin of the receptors is a man younger than 40 with acute or convalescent COVID-19.

This sequence joins TRBV5-1 and TRBJ1-6; weak D call: TRBD1 (6 bases). Germline assignment: CDR1 SGHRS and CDR2 YFSETQ. The CDR3 runs 14 residues. The germline V and J ends were trimmed by 7 bases and 5 bases, with 13 bases remaining between them. In nucleotides, the CDR3 is TGCGCCAGCGGGATGGGGGACAATAATTCACCCCTCCACTTT. This gives the protein CASGMGDNNSPLHF. Full variable domain (rest looked up from reference TRBV5-1 and TRBJ1-6): KAGVTQTPRYLIKTRGQQVTLSCSPISGHRSVSWYQQTPGQGLQFLFEYFSETQRNKGNFPGRFSGRQFSNSRSEMNVSTLELGDSALYLCASGMGDNNSPLHFGNGTRLTVT.

This clone is a singleton in its sample. The chain recombines TRBV2 with TRBJ2-4; 9 bases align to TRBD1. This CDR3 is 14 amino acids long. Trimming at V came to 8 bases and at J to 6 bases, leaving 8 bases not matched to a gene. Looked up from germline, CDR1 is SNHLY and CDR2 is FYNNEI. The CDR3 bases are TGTGCCAGCGGACGGACAGGGGTCGGAAACATTCAGTACTTC. Protein: CASGRTGVGNIQYF.

This clone was observed once. J is TRBJ2-1 and V is TRBV18; 9 nucleotides line up with TRBD2. Germline V gene data show CDR1 as KGHSH and CDR2 as LQKENI. With V trimmed by 3 bases and J by 5 bases, 5 bases remained unmatched. The CDR3 covers 15 residues. The CDR3 protein is CASSPRTSANNEQFF. DNA of the CDR3: TGTGCCAGCTCACCGAGGACTAGCGCAAACAATGAGCAGTTCTTC.

The rearrangement uses TRBV5-1 and TRBJ1-5; D is undetermined. V lost 0 bases to trimming and J lost 3 bases, with 4 bases between them. The germline gives CDR1 SGHRS, CDR2 YFSETQ. The CDR3 is 13 amino acids. DNA for the CDR3: TGCGCCAGCAGCTTGGACTCCAATCAGCCCCAGCATTTT. It encodes CASSLDSNQPQHF.

In regard to this clone: Other DNA variants within this sample encode the same CDR3. The V and J genes are TRBV5-6 and TRBJ2-1, with D unclear. The CDR3 consists of 13 residues. V was shortened by 2 bases and J by 8 bases, with 11 bases between the two germline ends. The germline CDR1 and CDR2 sequences are SGHDT and YYEEEE. The CDR3 DNA reads TGTGCCAGCAGCTTTGGTGGTCGGGATGAGCAGTTCTTC. It yields the protein CASSFGGRDEQFF.

The rearrangement joins TRBV7-2 to TRBJ2-2; a weak D match, TRBD1 (5 bases). The CDR3 totals 15 residues. V shed 1 base and J shed 4 bases, with 10 bases lying between them. Germline V gene data show CDR1 as SGHTA and CDR2 as FQGNSA. In nucleotides, the CDR3 is TGTGCCAGCAGCTTAGTTAGGGGATCCACCGGGGAGCTGTTTTTT. Amino acid sequence: CASSLVRGSTGELFF.

This clone occurred once. CDR3 bases: TGTGCCAGCAACGGCCGCTCCCGGGTGGAGACCCAGTACTTC. This encodes CASNGRSRVETQYF. The J gene is TRBJ2-5, the V gene TRBV2; the D is unclear. CDR1 and CDR2 (germline): SNHLY, FYNNEI. This CDR3 has 14 residues. Trimming cost V 7 bases and J 5 bases, with 17 bases left between them.

The chain couples TRBV27 to TRBJ1-1; maybe TRBD1 (5 bases). V was trimmed by 1 base and J by 0 bases, leaving 9 bases between them. The germline V gene has CDR1 MNHEY and CDR2 SMNVEV (reference sequence). This CDR3 is built from 15 residues. CDR3 amino acids: CASSLYPGVNTEAFF. CDR3 sequence (DNA): TGTGCCAGCAGTTTATACCCGGGGGTGAACACTGAAGCTTTCTTT.

The chain uses TRBV4-1 and TRBJ1-5; a possible D gene is TRBD1 (6 bases). This CDR3 is 14 amino acids long. CDR1 and CDR2 (germline): MGHRA, YSYEKL. V shed 5 bases and J shed 6 bases, with 14 bases lying between them. For the CDR3, the DNA is TGCGCCAGCAGCGAAGTGACAGGCGGTCAGCCCCAGCATTTT. The encoded protein is CASSEVTGGQPQHF.

The rearrangement links TRBV12-3 or TRBV12-4 to TRBJ2-1; D gene unclear. This CDR3 comprises 12 residues. The V end lost 10 bases, the J end lost 7 bases, and 14 bases lay between the germline ends. CDR3: CATLDGRNEQFF. CDR3 in DNA: TGTGCCACCCTAGACGGTCGGAATGAGCAGTTCTTC.

This chain uses TRBV5-1 with TRBJ2-5; 9 bases line up with TRBD1. Germline V gives CDR1 SGHRS, CDR2 YFSETQ. Losses at the gene ends were 7 bases for V and 2 bases for J; bases not matched to a gene: 9. CDR3 length: 15 residues. CDR3 amino acids: CASAPGDRVQETQYF. CDR3 DNA sequence: TGCGCCAGCGCCCCTGGGGACAGGGTACAAGAGACCCAGTACTTC.

On this clone itself: This specimen includes other DNA sequences encoding the same CDR3. The genes are TRBV30 and TRBJ1-3; maybe TRBD1 (6 bases). The CDR3 totals 14 residues. The germline gives CDR1 GTSNPN, CDR2 SVGIG (reference sequence). V dropped 2 bases and J dropped 2 bases, with 10 bases sitting between them. CDR3 in DNA: TGTGCCTGGAGTTCAGGGGCAACTGGAAACACCATATATTTT. The encoded protein is CAWSSGATGNTIYF.

The chain links TRBV5-1 to TRBJ2-2; D remains unclear. CDR1 and CDR2 from the germline V gene are SGHRS and YFSETQ. The ends were cut back, 4 bases at V and 1 base at J, with 8 bases in the middle. There are 14 residues in the CDR3. CDR3 nucleotide sequence: TGCGCCAGCAGCGTGACTGGGAACACCGGGGAGCTGTTTTTT. Its translation: CASSVTGNTGELFF. Full variable domain (outside the CDR3, taken from reference TRBV5-1 and TRBJ2-2): KAGVTQTPRYLIKTRGQQVTLSCSPISGHRSVSWYQQTPGQGLQFLFEYFSETQRNKGNFPGRFSGRQFSNSRSEMNVSTLELGDSALYLCASSVTGNTGELFFGEGSRLTVL.

CDR3 region: CASANYRAGELFF. CDR3 DNA: TGTGCCAGCGCTAATTACAGGGCCGGGGAGCTGTTTTTT. The chain links TRBV2 to TRBJ2-2; possible D gene TRBD1, 6 bases. Germline V lookup: CDR1 SNHLY, CDR2 FYNNEI. The CDR3 sequence is 13 residues long. Trimming pared 8 bases from V and 6 bases from J, leaving 13 bases between.

The chain is built from TRBV18 and TRBJ2-5; D is unresolved. This CDR3 is built from 13 residues. CDR1 is KGHSH and CDR2 is LQKENI in the germline V gene. Trimming shortened V by 2 bases and J by 2 bases, and 6 bases separated the two germline ends. The CDR3 nucleotides read TGTGCCAGCTCACCAACTACTCAAGAGACCCAGTACTTC. Amino acid sequence: CASSPTTQETQYF. Variable domain in full (rest from reference TRBV18 and TRBJ2-5): NAGVMQNPRHLVRRRGQEARLRCSPMKGHSHVYWYRQLPEEGLKFMVYLQKENIIDESGMPKERFSAEFPKEGPSILRIQQVVRGDSAAYFCASSPTTQETQYFGPGTRLLVL.